The 4 T cell receptor beta chains presented below share a single source sample, sequenced in a study of OX40 agonist ivuxolimab in advanced cancers. Using immunoSEQ multiplex PCR, the repertoire was profiled, and TCRdb retains in-frame clones only, with some absent. The top ten clones hold 3% to 3.5% of a sample with 45,000 to 70,000 clones, 83% of them seen once. The material was CD4+ or CD8+ T cells sorted from blood, obtained in a trial of the OX40 agonist ivuxolimab. These receptors came from an adult with an advanced solid tumor such as melanoma, head and neck, liver or kidney cancer.

The V gene is TRBV15, the J gene TRBJ2-2; D may be TRBD2 (5 bases). Trimming removed 0 bases from V and 4 bases from J, with 12 bases in between. Germline CDR1 reads LNHNV; CDR2 reads YYDKDF (reference sequence). The CDR3 sequence is 16 residues long. The CDR3 loop reads CATSRESGGPTGELFF. DNA for the CDR3: TGTGCCACCAGCAGAGAGAGTGGAGGACCCACCGGGGAGCTGTTTTTT.

J is TRBJ2-7 and V is TRBV7-9; D might be TRBD1 (5 bases). Trimming took 0 bases from V and 2 from J, leaving 11 bases between them. The CDR3 has 15 residues. Looked up from germline, CDR1 is SEHNR and CDR2 is FQNEAQ (reference sequence). The CDR3 loop is CASSLARGSAYEQYF. The CDR3 nucleotides are TGTGCCAGCAGCTTAGCAAGGGGCTCAGCCTACGAGCAGTACTTC.

The chain joins TRBV5-1 to TRBJ2-3; TRBD1 aligns across 8 bases. This CDR3 has 14 amino acids. Germline CDR1 is SGHRS and CDR2 is YFSETQ. V lost 7 bases, J lost 2 bases, and 6 bases stayed unmatched. Written as DNA, the CDR3 is TGCGCCAGCTTTAGACAGGGGAACACAGATACGCAGTATTTT. Its translation: CASFRQGNTDTQYF. Full variable domain (rest looked up from reference TRBV5-1 and TRBJ2-3): KAGVTQTPRYLIKTRGQQVTLSCSPISGHRSVSWYQQTPGQGLQFLFEYFSETQRNKGNFPGRFSGRQFSNSRSEMNVSTLELGDSALYLCASFRQGNTDTQYFGPGTRLTVL.

The chain couples TRBV6-6 to TRBJ1-5; D unresolved. CDR1 MNHNY and CDR2 SVGAGI come from the germline V gene (reference sequence). V was cut by 5 bases and J by 2 bases, with 13 bases left in between. This CDR3 region has 15 residues. The DNA of the CDR3 is TGTGCCAGCAGTACCGGGGAAGACGGCAATCAGCCCCAGCATTTT. It translates to CASSTGEDGNQPQHF.